The 11 T cell receptor beta chains below were found in one sample sequenced in a study of shared clonotypes between healthy human individuals. The data were produced by immunoSEQ multiplex PCR, yet TCRdb's version contains in-frame clones alone and is incomplete. Among roughly 2.4 million clones, roughly 95% were seen once, and the ten largest hold over 0.1%. The specimen was naive CD4+ T cells sorted from blood. Subset here: CD45RA+ positively selected. Receptors were obtained from a man younger than 35 in good health.

The CDR3 here is CSVYGSGSYEQYF. The CDR3 DNA sequence: TGCAGCGTTTACGGAAGTGGATCCTACGAGCAGTACTTC. The gene calls are TRBV29-1 and TRBJ2-7; D remains unclear. The germline V gene has CDR1 SQVTM and CDR2 ANQGSEA. V lost 5 bases and J lost 1, with 12 bases in between. The CDR3 has 13 amino acids.

Remarks on this clone: This same CDR3 is encoded by further DNA sequences in the sample. The V gene is TRBV9, the J gene TRBJ2-2; 7 positions match TRBD1. Germline V gene lookup returns CDR1 SGDLS and CDR2 YYNGEE. Trimming removed 6 bases from V and 1 base from J; junction bases left unmatched: 3. This CDR3 is built from 14 residues. As DNA, the CDR3 is TGTGCCAGCACCCGGACAGGGAACACCGGGGAGCTGTTTTTT. It specifies CASTRTGNTGELFF. Supplemented by reference TRBV9 and TRBJ2-2, the full variable domain reads DSGVTQTPKHLITATGQRVTLRCSPRSGDLSVYWYQQSLDQGLQFLIQYYNGEERAKGNILERFSAQQFPDLHSELNLSSLELGDSALYFCASTRTGNTGELFFGEGSRLTVL.

The chain employs TRBV10-3 and TRBJ2-5, with TRBD2 matching 10 bases. With 7 bases clipped from V and 3 bases from J, the junction kept 2 bases outside the gene matches. The CDR3 is 13 residues long. The germline V gene encodes CDR1 ENHRY and CDR2 SYGVKD. CDR3 coding DNA: TGTGCCATCACTAGCGGGAGTGAAGAGACCCAGTACTTC. Protein sequence: CAITSGSEETQYF.

This chain joins TRBV14 and TRBJ1-2; possible D gene TRBD1, 5 bases. There are 17 residues in the CDR3. Deletions cut 2 bases from V and 0 bases from J, with 16 bases between. Germline assignment: CDR1 SGHDN and CDR2 FVKESK. Here the CDR3 DNA reads TGTGCCAGCAGCCAAACGGAAGCGGGGGTTCCTAACTATGGCTACACCTTC. Translation: CASSQTEAGVPNYGYTF.

The gene calls are TRBV25-1 and TRBJ2-5; unclear D gene. Germline loops: CDR1 MGHDK, CDR2 SYGVNS. Trimming removed 7 bases at V and 2 bases at J, with 20 bases between. The CDR3 extends over 16 amino acids. The CDR3 DNA reads as TGTGCCAGCATCGGCCGGATGGGCGTGGGGCAAGAGACCCAGTACTTC. It specifies CASIGRMGVGQETQYF.

This clone came up once. This chain connects TRBV5-1 to TRBJ2-2; 13 positions match TRBD2. This CDR3 comprises 17 residues. CDR1 and CDR2 (germline): SGHRS, YFSETQ. V was clipped by 6 bases and J by 1 base; unmatched bases: 6. CDR3 nucleotides: TGCGCCAGCATGGGGACTAGCGGGAAATGGAACACCGGGGAGCTGTTTTTT. Protein product: CASMGTSGKWNTGELFF.

This clone showed up just once. The chain couples TRBV7-2 to TRBJ1-3, with unresolved D. CDR1 and CDR2 (germline): SGHTA, FQGNSA. The CDR3 totals 13 residues. V gave up 5 bases and J gave up 2 bases, with 7 bases separating them. In nucleotides, the CDR3 is TGTGCCAGCAGCCCGCTTACTGGAAACACCATATATTTT. Translated: CASSPLTGNTIYF.

The rearrangement joins TRBV30 to TRBJ1-3; D call uncertain. V was shortened by 1 base and J by 9 bases, with 10 bases between the two germline ends. The CDR3 has 12 residues. In germline, CDR1 is GTSNPN, CDR2 SVGIG (reference sequence). The CDR3 is CAWSDSGVTIYF. The CDR3 DNA is TGTGCCTGGAGTGATAGTGGGGTCACCATATATTTT.

The chain links TRBV10-3 to TRBJ2-2; possibly TRBD2 for D (6 bases). V lost 6 bases and J 5 bases, leaving 22 bases between the germline ends. The CDR3 consists of 17 residues. Looked up from germline, CDR1 is ENHRY and CDR2 is SYGVKD. CDR3 residues: CAISGRSEEGRTGELFF. The CDR3 nucleotides read TGTGCCATCAGCGGTCGGAGTGAGGAGGGCCGAACCGGGGAGCTGTTTTTT.

V and J are TRBV6-6 and TRBJ2-3; 8 nucleotides line up with TRBD1. There are 13 residues in the CDR3. CDR1 and CDR2 from the germline V gene are MNHNY and SVGAGI (reference sequence). The trim removed 8 bases at V and 3 bases at J, leaving 4 bases unmatched. CDR3 protein: CASGRQGTDTQYF. The CDR3 DNA reads as TGTGCCAGCGGGCGACAGGGGACAGATACGCAGTATTTT.

V usage is TRBV28 and J usage is TRBJ2-5; 7 nucleotides line up with TRBD2. The DNA end favors TRBJ2-7, so the J call may be wrong. The CDR3 is 12 amino acids. Germline V gene data show CDR1 as MDHEN and CDR2 as SYDVKM. The chain's CDR3 is CASRSGGHEQYF. The DNA for the CDR3 is TGTGCCAGCAGATCGGGAGGCCACGAGCAGTACTTC.